The TCR beta chain under discussion was sequenced for a study of control samples from healthy donors and cancer patients. Germline V gene data show CDR1 as LGHNA and CDR2 as YSLEER. V was trimmed by 1 base and J by 5 bases, leaving 13 bases between them. The CDR3 has 15 residues. Clones were read by immunoSEQ multiplex PCR, and TCRdb kept only the in-frame ones, dropping some. The sample has roughly 120,000 clones; 90% to 95% are singletons. The sequenced sample consisted of PBMCs. This receptor was taken from a man aged 50 to 59 with head and neck cancer. The rearrangement links TRBV4-3 to TRBJ2-3; D is possibly TRBD1 or TRBD2 (6 bases each). The CDR3 reads CASSQAPRGRDTQYF. In DNA form, the CDR3 reads TGCGCCAGCAGCCAAGCGCCCCGGGGGCGAGATACGCAGTATTTT.